This record covers a single T cell receptor beta chain. Antigen: not known. The data stem from a study of T-cell memory formation after mild COVID-19. TCRdb reanalysed the 5' RACE reads using MiXCR and keeps one entry per CDR3 protein. This table has 15,000 to 20,000 distinct CDR3 sequences, more than 20% appearing once. General study findings and limits: Memory cells collected pre-infection included some clones that later responded, suggesting cross-reactive memory joined. Chiefly within CM and EM were the contracting CD4+ clones; CD8+ ones were within EMRA. Second-wave clones reaching peak frequency on day 37 lacked confirmed SARS-CoV-2 specificity.

This CDR3 is built from 15 residues. Trimming cost V 5 bases and J 6 bases; bases outside gene matches: 8. Germline lookup yields CDR1 SGHVS and CDR2 FQNEAQ. The source of this sequence is a man aged 18 to 35 who had mild COVID-19 (a few samples of this study predate the infection). Cell type and time point are not known. The chain couples TRBV7-8 to TRBJ2-3; 10 nucleotides match TRBD2. Sequenced: PBMCs or a T cell subset sorted from them (not recorded which). The CDR3 DNA sequence: TGTGCCAGCAGCCCCCAGCGGGGGGGCCGTGATACGCAGTATTTT. Translation: CASSPQRGGRDTQYF.